This T cell receptor (beta chain) was profiled in a study of T cells in Graves' hyperthyroidism and ophthalmopathy. Across the whole study: Specimen type is peripheral blood, collected at initial diagnosis prior to any treatment. Study-level results: Ophthalmopathy cases were set apart from stable hyperthyroidism by a 13 V-J model.

Researchers amplified the TCR beta CDR3 regions from RNA transcripts. The HTBI primer set served for first-round RT-PCR of the TCR CDR3. TCRdb passed the multiplex PCR reads through MiXCR, listing each CDR3 protein once. The sample lists fewer than 450,000 distinct CDR3 sequences; around 18% were seen once. This clonotype has more than one count but fewer than ten. Its antigen remains unidentified. Germline V gene sequence: CDR1 SEHNR, CDR2 FQNEAQ (reference sequence). The CDR3 spans 14 residues. Trimming removed 5 bases from V and 6 bases from J; junction bases left unmatched: 3. A patient was excluded if there was uncontrolled infection, other autoimmune disease, pregnancy or lactation.

The V call is TRBV7-9, the J call TRBJ2-1, with 11 nucleotides matching TRBD1. Material: blood. This sequence originates from a man in his late teens or twenties with Graves' ophthalmopathy. CDR3 amino acids: CASSTGQGVNEQFF. CDR3 coding DNA: TGTGCCAGCAGCACGGGACAGGGGGTCAATGAGCAGTTCTTC.